This T cell receptor (beta chain) was recovered during a study of cytomegalovirus exposure and HLA in healthy donors. The donors were part of the validation cohort, which consisted of about 120 subjects and was separate from the first cohort of 666 subjects. Here immunoSEQ multiplex PCR was the method, and the copy in TCRdb shows in-frame clones only, minus some. The sample records some 210,000 clones, about nine tenths being singletons. The origin of this receptor is a woman aged 18-30 years in good health and CMV-seropositive. The sequenced material came from PBMCs.

This chain's CDR3 is CASSSGTGVGNEQFF. The CDR3 bases are TGTGCCAGCAGTTCCGGGACAGGGGTAGGGAATGAGCAGTTCTTC. The chain employs TRBV7-8 and TRBJ2-1; 10 nucleotides match TRBD1. Losses at the gene ends were 6 bases for V and 7 bases for J; bases not matched to a gene: 9. The CDR3 totals 15 residues. In germline, CDR1 is SGHVS, CDR2 FQNEAQ.